This TCR beta chain was identified in a study of graft-versus-host responses after intestinal transplantation. Whole-study context: Those transplanted obtained multivisceral, liver-intestinal, or isolated intestinal grafts. General study results and limits: Early post-transplant HvG declines tracked with peak circulating GvH clone levels.

V gave up 6 bases and J gave up 7 bases; unmatched junction bases: 8. Germline assignment: CDR1 SGHAT and CDR2 FQNNGV. The CDR3 contains 16 residues. TCRdb's copy holds only in-frame clones and misses some; the assay was immunoSEQ multiplex PCR. The table lists roughly 14,000 clones, 33% of them singletons, with roughly 2% in the top ten. The authors seeded around 200,000 CFSE-labeled responder cells together with around 200,000 irradiated stimulator cells tagged with violet dye. After the reaction, the investigators sorted the proliferating CFSE-low CD3+CD4+ and CD3+CD8+ responders. This chain links TRBV11-2 with TRBJ2-1; 14 nucleotides line up with TRBD2. This receptor was obtained from a human patient who received an intestinal transplant. The specimen was alloreactive CD8+ T cells from a mixed lymphocyte reaction culture, collected before intestinal transplant. Regarding subset: CFSE-low proliferating T cells sorted from roughly six-day pre-transplant mixed lymphocyte reaction (GvH or HvG direction). The CDR3 protein is CASRPTSGGALNEQFF. In DNA form, the CDR3 reads TGTGCCAGCAGGCCGACTAGCGGGGGGGCCTTAAATGAGCAGTTCTTC.